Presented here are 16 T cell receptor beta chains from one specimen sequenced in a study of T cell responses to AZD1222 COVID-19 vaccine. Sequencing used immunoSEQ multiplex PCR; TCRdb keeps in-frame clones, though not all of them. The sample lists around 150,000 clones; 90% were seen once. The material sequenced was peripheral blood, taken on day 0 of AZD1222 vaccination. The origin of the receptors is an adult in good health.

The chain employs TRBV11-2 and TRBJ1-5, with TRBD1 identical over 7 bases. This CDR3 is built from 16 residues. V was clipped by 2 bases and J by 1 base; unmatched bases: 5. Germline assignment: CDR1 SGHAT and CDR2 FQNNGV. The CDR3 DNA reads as TGTGCCAGCAGCTTACGAGGGGACAGCAGCAATCAGCCCCAGCATTTT. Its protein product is CASSLRGDSSNQPQHF.

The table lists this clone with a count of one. CDR3: CASSLRRTGLPSEQYF. Written as DNA, the CDR3 is TGCGCCAGCAGCTTGAGAAGGACAGGCCTACCCTCTGAGCAGTACTTC. J is TRBJ2-7 and V is TRBV5-1, with 7 bases fitting TRBD1. J lost 7 bases, V lost 1 base, and 14 bases had no gene match. Germline-derived CDR1 and CDR2 are SGHRS and YFSETQ. This CDR3 is 16 amino acids long.

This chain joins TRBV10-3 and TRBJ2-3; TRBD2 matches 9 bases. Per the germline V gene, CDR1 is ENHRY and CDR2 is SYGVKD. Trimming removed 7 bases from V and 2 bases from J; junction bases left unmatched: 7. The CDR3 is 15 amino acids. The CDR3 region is CAITKASGATDTQYF. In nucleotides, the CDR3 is TGTGCCATCACGAAGGCTAGCGGGGCCACAGATACGCAGTATTTT.

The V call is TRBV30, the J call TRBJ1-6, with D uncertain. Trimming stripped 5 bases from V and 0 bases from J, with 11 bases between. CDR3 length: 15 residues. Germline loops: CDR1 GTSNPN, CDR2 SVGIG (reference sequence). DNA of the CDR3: TGTGCCTGGTGCAGAGGCCACTCCTATAATTCACCCCTCCACTTT. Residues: CAWCRGHSYNSPLHF.

CDR3 sequence: CASSPGGGDSYEQYF. The CDR3 DNA reads TGTGCCAGCAGCCCGGGTGGAGGCGATTCCTACGAGCAGTACTTC. V is TRBV11-3 and J is TRBJ2-7; D may be TRBD2 (5 bases). Trimming stripped 5 bases from V and 1 base from J, with 15 bases between. CDR1 is SGHNT and CDR2 is YENEEA in the germline V gene. The CDR3 runs 15 residues.

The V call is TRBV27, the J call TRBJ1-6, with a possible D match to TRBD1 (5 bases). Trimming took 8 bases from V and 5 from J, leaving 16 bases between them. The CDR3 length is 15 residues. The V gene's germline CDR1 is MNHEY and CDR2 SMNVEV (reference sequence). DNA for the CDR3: TGTGCCAGCCGATCCCAGGGCGGGCATAATTCACCCCTCCACTTT. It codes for CASRSQGGHNSPLHF.

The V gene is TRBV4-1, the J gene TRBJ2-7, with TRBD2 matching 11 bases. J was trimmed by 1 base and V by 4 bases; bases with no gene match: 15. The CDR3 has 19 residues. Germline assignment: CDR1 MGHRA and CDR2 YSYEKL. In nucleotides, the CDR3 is TGCGCCAGCAGCCCCCACGGACCTAGCGGGAGGTCCCTATCCTACGAGCAGTACTTC. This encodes CASSPHGPSGRSLSYEQYF.

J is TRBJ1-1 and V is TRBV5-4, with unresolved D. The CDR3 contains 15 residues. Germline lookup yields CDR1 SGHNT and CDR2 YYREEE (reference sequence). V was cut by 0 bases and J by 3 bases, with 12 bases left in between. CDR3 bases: TGTGCCAGCAGCTTGGAAGCGCTGGGATACACTGAAGCTTTCTTT. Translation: CASSLEALGYTEAFF.

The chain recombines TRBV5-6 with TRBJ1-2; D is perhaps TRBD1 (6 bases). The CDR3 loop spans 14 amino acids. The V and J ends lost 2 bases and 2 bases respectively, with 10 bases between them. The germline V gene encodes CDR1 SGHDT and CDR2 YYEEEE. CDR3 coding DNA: TGTGCCAGCAGCTTCGGACAGCAAAACTATGGCTACACCTTC. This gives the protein CASSFGQQNYGYTF.

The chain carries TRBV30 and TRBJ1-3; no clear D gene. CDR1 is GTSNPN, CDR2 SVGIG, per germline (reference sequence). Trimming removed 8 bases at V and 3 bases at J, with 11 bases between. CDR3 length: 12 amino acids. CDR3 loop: CAGSLVGNTIYF. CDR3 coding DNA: TGTGCCGGCTCTTTGGTTGGAAACACCATATATTTT.

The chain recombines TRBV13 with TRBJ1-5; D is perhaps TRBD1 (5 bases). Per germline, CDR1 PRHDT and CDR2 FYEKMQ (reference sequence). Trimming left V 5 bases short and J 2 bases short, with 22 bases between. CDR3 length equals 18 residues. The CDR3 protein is CASSPPGWGNPCNQPQHF. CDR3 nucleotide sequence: TGTGCCAGCAGCCCCCCCGGTTGGGGGAACCCTTGCAATCAGCCCCAGCATTTT. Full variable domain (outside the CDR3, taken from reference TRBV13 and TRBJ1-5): AAGVIQSPRHLIKEKRETATLKCYPIPRHDTVYWYQQGPGQDPQFLISFYEKMQSDKGSIPDRFSAQQFSDYHSELNMSSLELGDSALYFCASSPPGWGNPCNQPQHFGDGTRLSIL.

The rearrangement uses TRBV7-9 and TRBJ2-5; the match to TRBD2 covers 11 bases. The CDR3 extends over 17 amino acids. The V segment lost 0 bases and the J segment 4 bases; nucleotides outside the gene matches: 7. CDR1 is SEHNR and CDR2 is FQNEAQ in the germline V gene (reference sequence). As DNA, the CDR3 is TGTGCCAGCAGCTTAGCGAATAGCGGGGGGGCCGGAGAGACCCAGTACTTC. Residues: CASSLANSGGAGETQYF.

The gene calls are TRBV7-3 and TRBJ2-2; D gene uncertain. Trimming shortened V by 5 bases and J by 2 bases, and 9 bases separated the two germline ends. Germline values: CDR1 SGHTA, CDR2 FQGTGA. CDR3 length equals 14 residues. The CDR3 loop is CASSPRGNTGELFF. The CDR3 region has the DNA TGTGCCAGCAGCCCTCGAGGAAACACCGGGGAGCTGTTTTTT.

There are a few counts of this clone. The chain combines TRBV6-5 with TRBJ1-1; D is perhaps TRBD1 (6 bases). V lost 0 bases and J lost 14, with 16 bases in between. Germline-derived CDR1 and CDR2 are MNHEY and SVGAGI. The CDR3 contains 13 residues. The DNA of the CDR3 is TGTGCCAGCAGTTACTCGATGGGGGGGGCGGGATTCTTT. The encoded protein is CASSYSMGGAGFF.

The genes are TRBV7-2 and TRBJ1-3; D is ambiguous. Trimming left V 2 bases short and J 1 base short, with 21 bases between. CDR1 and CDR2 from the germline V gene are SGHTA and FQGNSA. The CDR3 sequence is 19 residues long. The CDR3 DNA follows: TGTGCCAGCAGCTTATCCCCCCTCGGCCGACTTCCGTCTGGAAACACCATATATTTT. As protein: CASSLSPLGRLPSGNTIYF.

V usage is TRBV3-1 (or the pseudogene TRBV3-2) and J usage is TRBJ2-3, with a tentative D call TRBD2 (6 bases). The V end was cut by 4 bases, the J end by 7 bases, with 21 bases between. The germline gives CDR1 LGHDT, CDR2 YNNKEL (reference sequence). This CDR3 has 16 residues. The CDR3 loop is CASSPPRDLSQYTQYF. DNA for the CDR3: TGTGCCAGCAGCCCTCCCCGGGACTTGAGTCAATATACGCAGTATTTT.